Below are 10 T cell receptor beta chains sequenced from a single sample in a study of early T cells in non-severe SARS-CoV-2 infection. TCRdb reprocessed the 5' RACE reads via MiXCR and lists one record per CDR3 protein. The data show about 64,000 distinct CDR3 sequences, over 9.5% seen once. Material: whole blood, obtained at baseline. The receptors derive from an adult who was a healthcare worker with PCR-confirmed SARS-CoV-2 infection or an uninfected control (not recorded which).

This clonotype was recorded a few times. The chain joins TRBV5-1 to TRBJ1-2; D is ambiguous. Germline values: CDR1 SGHRS, CDR2 YFSETQ. The V and J ends lost 3 bases and 2 bases respectively, with 14 bases between them. The CDR3 sequence is 15 residues long. CDR3: CASSSLLMGNYGYTF. The CDR3 DNA reads TGCGCCAGCAGCTCACTTCTGATGGGAAACTATGGCTACACCTTC.

The rearrangement joins TRBV3-1 to TRBJ2-1; the match to TRBD1 covers 9 bases. Germline lookup yields CDR1 LGHDT and CDR2 YNNKEL (reference sequence). The CDR3 runs to 16 residues. The V and J ends lost 4 bases and 7 bases, in that order; junction bases with no gene match: 11. The CDR3 DNA reads as TGTGCCAGCAGCCCCCCGGGACAGGGAGGATGGAATGAGCAGTTCTTC. It yields the protein CASSPPGQGGWNEQFF.

V is TRBV11-2 and J is TRBJ2-3; D might be TRBD1 or TRBD2, each matching 5 bases. Germline CDR1 SGHAT, CDR2 FQNNGV. The CDR3 is made up of 13 amino acids. V dropped 0 bases and J dropped 9 bases, with 10 bases sitting between them. The CDR3 is CASSLDRDQTQYF. CDR3 DNA sequence: TGTGCCAGCAGCTTAGATCGGGACCAAACGCAGTATTTT. The variable domain in full, with the rest retrieved from reference TRBV11-2 and TRBJ2-3, is EAGVAQSPRYKIIEKRQSVAFWCNPISGHATLYWYQQILGQGPKLLIQFQNNGVVDDSQLPKDRFSAERLKGVDSTLKIQPAKLEDSAVYLCASSLDRDQTQYFGPGTRLTVL.

This chain links TRBV10-3 with TRBJ2-5; 9 nucleotides align to TRBD2. The CDR3 sequence is 15 residues long. Trimming at V came to 5 bases and at J to 1 base, leaving 5 bases not matched to a gene. In germline, CDR1 is ENHRY, CDR2 SYGVKD. The chain's CDR3 is CAISPSGAAQETQYF. The CDR3 bases are TGTGCCATCAGTCCTAGCGGGGCCGCCCAAGAGACCCAGTACTTC.

This chain connects TRBV18 to TRBJ1-1; the D is unclear. The CDR3 has 13 residues. Trimming pared 2 bases from V and 3 bases from J, leaving 7 bases between. The germline V gene encodes CDR1 KGHSH and CDR2 LQKENI. The CDR3 DNA reads TGTGCCAGCTCACCATCTGTGGACACTGAAGCTTTCTTT. It specifies CASSPSVDTEAFF.

CDR3 residues: CASSTYTGLDTYEQYF. The CDR3 nucleotides read TGTGCCAGCAGCACGTATACAGGGCTTGACACCTACGAGCAGTACTTC. V usage is TRBV5-6 and J usage is TRBJ2-7, with D possibly TRBD1 on 6 matching bases. Between the trimmed V and J ends, which lost 4 bases and 2 bases, there was a span of 19 bases. CDR1 and CDR2 (germline): SGHDT, YYEEEE. The length of the CDR3 is 16 residues. The full variable domain, rest sourced from reference TRBV5-6 and TRBJ2-7, is DAGVTQSPTHLIKTRGQQVTLRCSPKSGHDTVSWYQQALGQGPQFIFQYYEEEERQRGNFPDRFSGHQFPNYSSELNVNALLLGDSALYLCASSTYTGLDTYEQYFGPGTRLTVT.

J is TRBJ2-2 and V is TRBV2; 11 nucleotides match TRBD2. The V segment lost 5 bases and the J segment 3 bases; nucleotides outside the gene matches: 2. The CDR3 contains 15 residues. Germline V gene data show CDR1 as SNHLY and CDR2 as FYNNEI. CDR3 coding DNA: TGTGCCAGCAGTAGACTAGCGGGGCACACCGGGGAGCTGTTTTTT. It is translated as CASSRLAGHTGELFF.

This clonotype has a handful of counts. The chain employs TRBV7-2 and TRBJ2-5; no clear D gene. V lost 2 bases to trimming and J lost 5 bases, with 6 bases between them. CDR1 and CDR2 from the germline V gene are SGHTA and FQGNSA. The CDR3 runs to 12 residues. The CDR3, as DNA: TGTGCCAGCAGCTTATATATTGAGACCCAGTACTTC. Protein product: CASSLYIETQYF.

The sample holds many counts of this clonotype. The chain has TRBV7-6 and TRBJ2-1; D call uncertain. The CDR3 consists of 15 residues. The V gene's germline CDR1 is SGHVS and CDR2 FNYEAQ. Trimming left V 5 bases short and J 5 bases short, with 16 bases between. CDR3 loop: CASSPLGYFNNEQFF. CDR3 nucleotides: TGTGCCAGCAGCCCTCTGGGATACTTCAACAATGAGCAGTTCTTC.

At least ten counts were recorded for this clonotype. The V gene is TRBV20-1, the J gene TRBJ1-5; a weak D match, TRBD1 (6 bases). Trimming removed 1 base from V and 3 bases from J, with 13 bases in between. The V gene's germline CDR1 is DFQATT and CDR2 SNEGSKA (reference sequence). The CDR3 runs to 15 residues. The CDR3 is CSARGTGRDNQPQHF. CDR3 bases: TGCAGTGCTAGAGGCACAGGGCGTGACAATCAGCCCCAGCATTTT.